This T cell receptor (beta chain) was observed in a study of glioma-infiltrating T cells. On the study more broadly: Low-grade gliomas were grade II; glioblastomas were grade IV at initial diagnosis. The study, taken as a whole, reports: Above-expected tissue-blood divergence occurred in all gliomas, most in low-grade ones. Signature shared blood CDR3 motifs were enriched in low-divergence and depleted in high-divergence patients.

This clonotype was counted ten times or more. Its antigen is unknown. Amplification of TCR alpha and beta CDR3 regions from RNA used iRepertoire nested multiplex PCR. Via MiXCR, TCRdb re-called the multiplex PCR reads, giving one row per CDR3 protein. The sample holds around 350,000 distinct CDR3 sequences, 41% seen once. The germline V gene encodes CDR1 DFQATT and CDR2 SNEGSKA (reference sequence). This CDR3 spans 13 amino acids. Trimming removed 6 bases from V and 1 base from J; junction bases left unmatched: 5. Input material: glioma tissue, nonneoplastic brain tissue, or PBMCs (not recorded which). The rearrangement joins TRBV20-1 to TRBJ1-1, with 7 bases aligning to TRBD1. This clonotype was obtained from a human donor with low-grade glioma or glioblastoma, undergoing nonglioma brain surgery, or in good health (not recorded which). CDR3 coding DNA: TGCAGTGCCAGACAGGGTGGGAACACTGAAGCTTTCTTT. Translation gives CSARQGGNTEAFF.